Below, one TCR beta chain is given with its context. Its antigen is unidentified. This specimen comes from a study of T cell repertoires in cytomegalovirus infection. The germline V and J ends were trimmed by 2 bases and 4 bases, with 17 bases remaining between them. CDR1 and CDR2 from the germline V gene are SNHLY and FYNNEI. The CDR3 is made up of 16 amino acids. TCRdb redid the calling of the reads with MiXCR, one entry per CDR3 protein. This table has roughly 860,000 distinct CDR3 sequences, 32% appearing once. The study, taken as a whole, reports: CMV carriers with the relevant HLA were identified by cumulative public TCR beta family frequency. In two of eight donors, the top clonotype was HLA-C-restricted CMV-specific.

Sequences were derived from cultured CD8+ T cells from PBMCs, sampled from culture after CMV antigen stimulation. The clonotype comes from a human donor in good health (CMV status not recorded). Some clones in this sample may be carry-over from other donors' samples. V is TRBV2 and J is TRBJ1-1, with D unresolved. CDR3 sequence reads: CASSESLEGDTTEAFF. The CDR3 DNA follows: TGTGCCAGCAGTGAAAGTCTAGAAGGTGATACCACTGAAGCTTTCTTT.